Given below is one TCR beta chain in context. Its cognate antigen is unknown. The data stem from a study of PD-1 blockade in classical Hodgkin lymphoma. Study-level results: The drivers behind the repertoire differences, possibly disease activity or prior therapy, remain undefined.

Relapse was seen in all patients after autologous stem cell transplantation, and brentuximab vedotin exposure was variable. Complete response, partial response or progressive disease were the best responses. The table came from immunoSEQ multiplex PCR; TCRdb's copy has only in-frame clones and leaves some out. The sample records more than 45,000 clones, approximately 70% being singletons. The specimen comprised peripheral blood mononuclear cells (PBMCs), sampled before the second cycle of nivolumab. The origin of this receptor is a human donor with classical Hodgkin lymphoma.

The DNA of the CDR3 is TGTGCCAGCAGTGAATATGGGCAATATGGCTACACCTTC. Translating gives CASSEYGQYGYTF. The V and J genes are TRBV25-1 and TRBJ1-2; D is uncertain. Germline CDR1 and CDR2: MGHDK and SYGVNS. The CDR3 covers 13 residues. Trimming stripped 0 bases from V and 5 bases from J, with 7 bases between.